This record looks at one TCR beta chain sequence and its context. Total RNA amounting to 3,000 to 4,500 ng went into each TCR library. A 6-nucleotide sample barcode was carried by the UMIs, which template switching added. Amplification used two nested PCRs: roughly 17 cycles, then eight to ten cycles, on TCRalpha/TCRbeta cDNA. TCRdb reworked the 5' RACE reads into one entry per CDR3 protein, no DNA. Listed are roughly 100,000 distinct CDR3 sequences; under 2.5% falls within the top ten. These data come from a study of monozygotic twins with inflammatory bowel disease. Germline V gives CDR1 DFQATT, CDR2 SNEGSKA (reference sequence). The CDR3 spans 13 residues.

The sample comprised blood. The genes are TRBV20-1 and TRBJ2-5; the TCRdb call, TRBD1, lacks DNA for checking. The TCR sequence derives from a human donor with ulcerative colitis or Crohn's disease, or a healthy co-twin of an affected twin (not recorded which). The CDR3 sequence: CSARDRGRETQYF.